The 14 T cell receptor beta chains in this list originate from one sample, sequenced in a study of Graves' ophthalmopathy and Graves' hyperthyroidism. RNA transcripts were the template, and TCR beta CDR3 regions were amplified from them. Second-round multiplex PCR followed a first-round RT-PCR using HTBI primers. A single record per CDR3 protein comes from TCRdb applying MiXCR to the multiplex PCR reads. The profile shows around 170,000 distinct CDR3 sequences, about 40% of them singletons. The sequenced sample consisted of peripheral blood. These receptors were taken from a woman aged 40 to 50 with Graves' ophthalmopathy.

This clonotype was seen at least ten times. In nucleotides, the CDR3 is TGTGCCAGCAACCTACCCTTCAGCACTGAAGCTTTCTTT. Translation: CASNLPFSTEAFF. The chain couples TRBV28 to TRBJ1-1; D unresolved. CDR3 size: 13 residues. V was trimmed by 7 bases and J by 4 bases, leaving 13 bases between them. Germline V lookup: CDR1 MDHEN, CDR2 SYDVKM.

This chain links TRBV24-1 with TRBJ2-7; D is uncertain. Trimming removed 1 base from V and 5 bases from J, with 14 bases in between. Germline-derived CDR1 and CDR2 are KGHDR and SFDVKD. This CDR3 is built from 15 residues. The CDR3 region is CATSDFPTNTHEQYF. The CDR3 nucleotides read TGTGCCACCAGTGATTTCCCCACGAACACCCACGAGCAGTACTTC.

J is TRBJ1-2 and V is TRBV12-3 or TRBV12-4; 7 nucleotides match TRBD1. There are 15 residues in the CDR3. The J segment lost 5 bases and the V segment lost 4 bases, leaving 10 bases of the junction unmatched. The CDR3 region is CASSYSAGTDYGYTF. CDR3 coding DNA: TGTGCCAGCAGTTATTCCGCCGGGACAGATTATGGCTACACCTTC.

Judged by abundance, this clonotype is medium-sized. The CDR3 loop reads CASSPVRETQYF. In DNA, the CDR3 is TGTGCCAGCAGCCCGGTCCGGGAGACCCAGTACTTC. The J gene is TRBJ2-5, the V gene TRBV12-3 or TRBV12-4; D not resolved. The CDR3 spans 12 residues. The V end lost 6 bases, the J end lost 5 bases, and 10 bases lay between the germline ends.

This sequence joins TRBV9 and TRBJ2-7; 8 nucleotides line up with TRBD1. Germline CDR1 SGDLS, CDR2 YYNGEE. V was clipped by 0 bases and J by 0 bases; unmatched bases: 8. This CDR3 is built from 17 residues. The CDR3, as DNA: TGTGCCAGCAGCGTAGGTCCTGGACAGGGTAGCTCCTACGAGCAGTACTTC. As protein: CASSVGPGQGSSYEQYF.

This chain joins TRBV7-2 and TRBJ2-2; tentative D call: TRBD2 (5 bases). CDR1 is SGHTA, CDR2 FQGNSA, per germline. The CDR3 contains 13 residues. V shed 5 bases and J shed 5 bases, with 9 bases lying between them. As DNA, the CDR3 is TGTGCCAGCAGCCTCCGAGGGACCGGGGAGCTGTTTTTT. Residues: CASSLRGTGELFF. The entire variable domain, with the rest obtained from reference TRBV7-2 and TRBJ2-2, is as follows: GAGVSQSPSNKVTEKGKDVELRCDPISGHTALYWYRQSLGQGLEFLIYFQGNSAPDKSGLPSDRFSAERTGGSVSTLTIQRTQQEDSAVYLCASSLRGTGELFFGEGSRLTVL.

In its sample, this clonotype was seen many times. V is TRBV2 and J is TRBJ2-7, with a tentative D call TRBD1 (5 bases). The CDR3 length is 13 residues. Trimming took off 6 bases at V and 3 bases at J, with 12 bases between the two ends. Germline V gene data show CDR1 as SNHLY and CDR2 as FYNNEI. The CDR3 DNA reads as TGTGCCAGCAGATGGGGCCAGGACTACGAGCAGTACTTC. The encoded protein is CASRWGQDYEQYF. The full variable domain, completed using reference TRBV2 and TRBJ2-7, is EPEVTQTPSHQVTQMGQEVILRCVPISNHLYFYWYRQILGQKVEFLVSFYNNEISEKSEIFDDQFSVERPDGSNFTLKIRSTKLEDSAMYFCASRWGQDYEQYFGPGTRLTVT.

The chain couples TRBV7-8 to TRBJ1-1; D is ambiguous. With 8 bases removed from V and 0 bases from J, the gap between germline ends came to 13 bases. Per germline, CDR1 SGHVS and CDR2 FQNEAQ. This CDR3 spans 14 amino acids. Here the CDR3 DNA reads TGTGCCAGCCGTAACGGAGACATGAACACTGAAGCTTTCTTT. It codes for CASRNGDMNTEAFF.

This clonotype was detected ten times or more. The chain couples TRBV20-1 to TRBJ1-5, with a tentative D call TRBD1 (6 bases). Germline assignment: CDR1 DFQATT and CDR2 SNEGSKA (reference sequence). The CDR3 runs 12 residues. The V end lost 4 bases, the J end lost 2 bases, and 6 bases lay between the germline ends. CDR3 loop: CSATGGNQPQHF. The CDR3 nucleotides read TGCAGTGCTACAGGGGGCAATCAGCCCCAGCATTTT.

The genes are TRBV28 and TRBJ2-7, with D possibly TRBD1 on 5 matching bases. The germline V gene has CDR1 MDHEN and CDR2 SYDVKM. This CDR3 spans 13 amino acids. The V gene lost 9 bases and the J gene lost 0 bases, with 12 bases spanning the gap. DNA of the CDR3: TGTGCCAGTGAGAGAGACAGCTCCTACGAGCAGTACTTC. It is translated as CASERDSSYEQYF.

This clonotype has a count of ten or more. The V and J genes are TRBV11-1 and TRBJ1-2, with 8 positions matching TRBD1. This CDR3 is built from 17 residues. Germline values: CDR1 SGHAT, CDR2 FQDESV (reference sequence). V lost 5 bases to trimming and J lost 7 bases; unmatched junction nucleotides: 18. The CDR3 reads CASSRRQAGTGSGGYTF. The CDR3 region has the DNA TGTGCCAGCAGCCGACGTCAAGCCGGGACAGGTTCGGGTGGCTACACCTTC.

A remark on this clonotype: The junction shows a germline mismatch at one end, possibly a read error. The chain joins TRBV5-6 to TRBJ2-5, with D possibly TRBD1 on 5 matching bases. The length of the CDR3 is 14 residues. Germline CDR1 reads SGHDT; CDR2 reads YYEEEE. The CDR3 here is CASSLGQGQEAQYF. The CDR3 nucleotides read TGTGCCAGCAGCTTGGGTCAAGGACAAGAGGCCCAGTACTTC.

This clonotype came up many times. The V and J genes are TRBV18 and TRBJ2-2; 10 nucleotides line up with TRBD2. The V gene end was trimmed by 4 bases and the J gene end by 3 bases; junction bases not matched to a gene: 5. The CDR3 has 16 residues. Germline V lookup: CDR1 KGHSH, CDR2 LQKENI. The CDR3 region is CASSQSLAGYTGELFF. The CDR3 DNA is TGTGCCAGCTCACAGTCACTAGCGGGATACACCGGGGAGCTGTTTTTT.

V gene TRBV12-3 or TRBV12-4 combines with J gene TRBJ1-2; D is perhaps TRBD1 (6 bases). The CDR3 has 15 residues. The V gene lost 7 bases and the J gene lost 0 bases, with 15 bases spanning the gap. In DNA, the CDR3 is TGTGCCAGCACCTATCAGGGGCTTACTAACTATGGCTACACCTTC. This encodes CASTYQGLTNYGYTF.